These 28 T cell receptor beta chains came from one sample sequenced in a study of T cells in Graves' hyperthyroidism and ophthalmopathy. The TCR beta CDR3 regions underwent amplification using RNA transcripts as the source. HTBI primers drove first-round RT-PCR of the TCR CDR3. TCRdb called the multiplex PCR reads again in MiXCR, with one record for every CDR3 protein. In the table there are roughly 600,000 distinct CDR3 sequences, roughly 15% of which are singletons. Material: blood. The receptors stem from a woman between 45 and 60 years old with Graves' ophthalmopathy.

The rearrangement uses TRBV29-1 and TRBJ2-1, with 12 positions matching TRBD1. This CDR3 comprises 18 residues. Germline V gene lookup returns CDR1 SQVTM and CDR2 ANQGSEA. J was trimmed by 10 bases and V by 1 base; bases with no gene match: 17. This CDR3 reads CSVEVGFKVGTGGDEQFF. As DNA, the CDR3 is TGCAGCGTTGAAGTGGGATTTAAAGTTGGGACAGGGGGCGACGAGCAGTTCTTC.

The gene calls are TRBV19 and TRBJ2-1; 7 bases align to TRBD2. This CDR3 spans 17 amino acids. Germline V gives CDR1 LNHDA, CDR2 SQIVND (reference sequence). V lost 1 base and J lost 5; bases outside the gene matches: 11. This CDR3 is CASSIGIELARNNEQFF. The CDR3 DNA is TGTGCCAGTAGTATAGGGATTGAACTAGCGAGAAACAATGAGCAGTTCTTC.

This clonotype was recorded at least ten times. This rearrangement joins TRBV27 to TRBJ2-3; D could derive from TRBD1 or TRBD2 (5 bases each). The CDR3 runs to 15 residues. The germline CDR1 and CDR2 sequences are MNHEY and SMNVEV (reference sequence). V lost 5 bases to trimming and J lost 2 bases, with 14 bases between them. CDR3 residues: CASSVRARVTDTQYF. Written as DNA, the CDR3 is TGTGCCAGCAGTGTCAGGGCGCGGGTCACAGATACGCAGTATTTT.

This chain connects TRBV9 to TRBJ2-2; D unresolved. This CDR3 is built from 16 residues. V was trimmed by 0 bases and J by 0 bases, leaving 9 bases between them. Germline V gives CDR1 SGDLS, CDR2 YYNGEE. The CDR3 DNA follows: TGTGCCAGCAGCGTAGCGTCTTCCGCGAACACCGGGGAGCTGTTTTTT. Its translation: CASSVASSANTGELFF.

This clonotype was found a few times. The rearrangement joins TRBV24-1 to TRBJ2-2; 7 nucleotides agree with TRBD1. V lost 1 base to trimming and J lost 7 bases; unmatched junction nucleotides: 8. This CDR3 has 16 amino acids. Germline lookup yields CDR1 KGHDR and CDR2 SFDVKD. This CDR3 is CATSDFSTTGVGELFF. CDR3 in DNA: TGTGCCACCAGTGATTTTTCGACTACAGGGGTCGGGGAGCTGTTTTTT.

This clonotype was counted a few times. The chain has TRBV19 and TRBJ1-2; D might be TRBD1 (5 bases). The CDR3 is 18 residues long. Germline-derived CDR1 and CDR2 are LNHDA and SQIVND (reference sequence). The V and J ends lost 3 bases and 4 bases respectively, with 24 bases between them. In DNA, the CDR3 is TGTGCCAGTAGTATTTCCCCGAAGGGGCAGTCCAGCGGCTATGGCTACACCTTC. This encodes CASSISPKGQSSGYGYTF.

This clonotype was counted ten times or more. The V gene is TRBV6-1, the J gene TRBJ2-5; TRBD2 matches 8 bases. Germline V lookup: CDR1 MNHNS, CDR2 SASEGT. The CDR3 is 15 amino acids. The trim removed 5 bases at V and 1 base at J, leaving 6 bases unmatched. The DNA of the CDR3 is TGTGCCAGCAGTTTATCTAGCGGGTTCCAAGAGACCCAGTACTTC. Translating gives CASSLSSGFQETQYF.

This clonotype was recorded at least ten times. This rearrangement joins TRBV11-1 to TRBJ2-1, with TRBD2 identical over 15 bases. This CDR3 is built from 17 residues. Germline V gives CDR1 SGHAT, CDR2 FQDESV (reference sequence). Trimming removed 5 bases from V and 9 bases from J; junction bases left unmatched: 11. CDR3 sequence: CASSRTSGRADAGEQFF. As DNA, the CDR3 is TGTGCCAGCAGCCGGACTAGCGGGAGGGCCGATGCTGGTGAGCAGTTCTTC.

This clonotype was seen a handful of times. V gene TRBV29-1 combines with J gene TRBJ1-6, with 9 bases identical to TRBD1. CDR3 length equals 13 residues. Trimming cost V 6 bases and J 7 bases; bases outside gene matches: 4. Germline V gene lookup returns CDR1 SQVTM and CDR2 ANQGSEA. The CDR3 nucleotides read TGCAGCGTGAGGACAGGGGACAATTCACCCCTCCACTTT. This translates into CSVRTGDNSPLHF.

This clonotype was counted at least ten times. The V and J genes are TRBV11-2 and TRBJ2-1; 9 nucleotides line up with TRBD1. The CDR3 loop spans 15 amino acids. From germline, CDR1 is SGHAT and CDR2 FQNNGV. The V and J ends lost 5 bases and 7 bases, in that order; junction bases with no gene match: 9. CDR3 DNA: TGTGCCAGCAGCACCAGGGGACAGGGTTGGAATGAGCAGTTCTTC. Translating gives CASSTRGQGWNEQFF.

There are many counts of this clonotype. The chain combines TRBV6-2 or TRBV6-3 with TRBJ2-1, with D maybe TRBD2 (5 bases). This CDR3 comprises 15 residues. Trimming removed 1 base from V and 5 bases from J, with 12 bases in between. CDR1 and CDR2 from the germline V gene are MNHEY and SVGEGT. DNA for the CDR3: TGTGCCAGCAGTTACTATCGAGGGTTTAACAATGAGCAGTTCTTC. Translating it yields CASSYYRGFNNEQFF.

Regarding this clonotype: A much larger clonotype is one base distant, so this may be a read error. This chain joins TRBV12-3 or TRBV12-4 and TRBJ2-2, with 7 bases fitting TRBD1. The ends lost 6 bases at V and 8 bases at J; junction bases unmatched: 9. CDR3 length: 14 amino acids. As DNA, the CDR3 is TGTGCCAGCAGAACCGGGACAGCCGTAGGGGAGCTGTTTTTT. It yields the protein CASRTGTAVGELFF.

Concerning this clonotype: The conserved phenylalanine or tryptophan normally closing the CDR3 is absent here, so this likely arose from a read error. J is TRBJ2-1 and V is TRBV30, with 10 bases aligning to TRBD1. CDR1 GTSNPN and CDR2 SVGIG come from the germline V gene (reference sequence). The CDR3 is 14 residues long. V shed 0 bases and J 6 bases; nucleotides not matched to a gene: 2. The CDR3 protein is CAWSVGQGLNEQFL. The CDR3 DNA sequence: TGTGCCTGGAGTGTGGGACAGGGGCTCAATGAGCAGTTCCTC.

This clonotype was recorded many times. This chain uses TRBV28 with TRBJ2-3; unclear D gene. The CDR3 has 12 residues. The germline gives CDR1 MDHEN, CDR2 SYDVKM. The V gene lost 8 bases and the J gene lost 0 bases, with 6 bases spanning the gap. For the CDR3, the DNA is TGTGCCAGCTACCACAGCACAGATACGCAGTATTTT. Its translation is CASYHSTDTQYF.

This clonotype has more than one count but fewer than ten. The chain recombines TRBV4-3 with TRBJ2-2; 9 bases fit TRBD1. CDR3 size: 16 residues. V was pared by 5 bases and J by 4 bases, with 8 bases of the junction left unmatched. Germline loops: CDR1 LGHNA, CDR2 YSLEER. The CDR3 is CASSAADRGITGELFF. Here the CDR3 DNA reads TGCGCCAGCAGCGCCGCAGACAGGGGGATCACCGGGGAGCTGTTTTTT.

This clonotype was recorded many times. The CDR3 region has the DNA TGTGCCAGCAGCTTAGAGGGGGGTAGACAGGGGGCGCAGGGCACTGAAGCTTTCTTT. Translation gives CASSLEGGRQGAQGTEAFF. The chain has TRBV7-2 and TRBJ1-1, with 10 nucleotides matching TRBD1. With 1 base clipped from V and 4 bases from J, the junction kept 15 bases outside the gene matches. CDR3 length: 19 amino acids. Germline CDR1 SGHTA, CDR2 FQGNSA.

This clonotype was observed at least ten times. The chain links TRBV10-3 to TRBJ2-1; TRBD2 matches at 9 bases. There are 13 residues in the CDR3. The junction had 9 bases not matched to a gene; V was cut back by 10 bases and J by 8 bases. Germline V lookup: CDR1 ENHRY, CDR2 SYGVKD. CDR3 sequence (DNA): TGTGCCACTCTACAGCGGGAGGACTATGAGCAGTTCTTC. This sequence encodes CATLQREDYEQFF.

This clonotype was counted many times. The chain has TRBV12-3 or TRBV12-4 and TRBJ2-3; TRBD1 aligns across 7 bases. CDR3 length equals 15 residues. V gave up 7 bases and J gave up 6 bases; unmatched junction bases: 13. The CDR3 sequence is CASKQTGSSVDTQYF. CDR3 in DNA: TGTGCCAGCAAGCAGACAGGGTCCTCGGTGGATACGCAGTATTTT.

This clonotype came up many times. CDR3 amino acids: CSARDAKTVYEQYF. The CDR3 region has the DNA TGCAGTGCTAGAGATGCGAAAACCGTCTACGAGCAGTACTTC. The chain carries TRBV20-1 and TRBJ2-7; D call uncertain. CDR1 DFQATT and CDR2 SNEGSKA come from the germline V gene (reference sequence). This CDR3 contains 14 residues. Trimming removed 0 bases from V and 3 bases from J, with 12 bases in between.

This clonotype was seen a few times. This sequence joins TRBV10-1 and TRBJ2-5; 7 bases align to TRBD1. The CDR3 covers 16 residues. V trimming: 6 bases; J trimming: 0 bases; junction bases outside the gene matches: 10. Germline V gene sequence: CDR1 WNHNN, CDR2 SYGVQD (reference sequence). The CDR3 DNA is TGCGCCAGCAGGGACACACAGGGGTTGGACCAAGAGACCCAGTACTTC. Its protein is CASRDTQGLDQETQYF.

This clonotype was counted at least ten times. J is TRBJ2-7 and V is TRBV28; either TRBD1 or TRBD2 may fit D (5 bases each). Trimming cost V 6 bases and J 1 base, with 16 bases left between them. The germline CDR1 and CDR2 sequences are MDHEN and SYDVKM. The CDR3 sequence is 15 residues long. The CDR3 nucleotides are TGTGCCAGCAGCCCCTTGGGGGAGCGGTCCTACGAGCAGTACTTC. It encodes CASSPLGERSYEQYF.

In its sample, this clonotype was seen many times. V gene TRBV7-2 combines with J gene TRBJ1-1; D possibly corresponds to TRBD1 (5 bases). Trimming removed 5 bases at V and 1 base at J, with 17 bases between. The CDR3 runs to 16 residues. CDR1 and CDR2 (germline): SGHTA, FQGNSA. CDR3 residues: CASSMGLQIQNTEAFF. The CDR3 DNA follows: TGTGCCAGCAGCATGGGACTACAAATCCAGAACACTGAAGCTTTCTTT.

The table lists this clonotype with many counts. The chain employs TRBV28 and TRBJ2-2; perhaps TRBD2 as D (6 bases). V dropped 10 bases and J dropped 0 bases, with 12 bases sitting between them. The CDR3 length is 14 residues. CDR1 MDHEN and CDR2 SYDVKM come from the germline V gene. CDR3 nucleotides: TGTGCCACCAAGGGACTTACGAACACCGGGGAGCTGTTTTTT. Translated: CATKGLTNTGELFF.

The V and J genes are TRBV5-6 and TRBJ2-1, with D possibly TRBD1 on 6 matching bases. Between the trimmed V and J ends, which lost 4 bases and 4 bases, there was a span of 18 bases. CDR3 length equals 16 residues. CDR1 and CDR2 from the germline V gene are SGHDT and YYEEEE. The CDR3 DNA reads as TGTGCCAGCAGCCCCAATCCGGACAGCCGATACAATGAGCAGTTCTTC. The encoded protein is CASSPNPDSRYNEQFF. Using reference TRBV5-6 and TRBJ2-1 for the parts outside the CDR3, the full variable domain is DAGVTQSPTHLIKTRGQQVTLRCSPKSGHDTVSWYQQALGQGPQFIFQYYEEEERQRGNFPDRFSGHQFPNYSSELNVNALLLGDSALYLCASSPNPDSRYNEQFFGPGTRLTVL.

This clonotype came up many times. The chain is built from TRBV28 and TRBJ2-1; a weak D match, TRBD1 (5 bases). CDR3 size: 13 residues. V was pared by 6 bases and J by 4 bases, with 10 bases between. CDR1 MDHEN and CDR2 SYDVKM come from the germline V gene. This CDR3 reads CASRPTAYNEQFF. The CDR3 nucleotides read TGTGCCAGCAGACCGACAGCTTACAATGAGCAGTTCTTC. The full variable domain, its missing parts supplied by reference TRBV28 and TRBJ2-1, is DVKVTQSSRYLVKRTGEKVFLECVQDMDHENMFWYRQDPGLGLRLIYFSYDVKMKEKGDIPEGYSVSREKKERFSLILESASTNQTSMYLCASRPTAYNEQFFGPGTRLTVL.

This clonotype was observed at least ten times. This chain links TRBV27 with TRBJ2-7; 10 nucleotides match TRBD2. The CDR3 sequence is 15 residues long. Germline lookup yields CDR1 MNHEY and CDR2 SMNVEV (reference sequence). V lost 6 bases to trimming and J lost 3 bases; unmatched junction nucleotides: 8. For the CDR3, the DNA is TGTGCCAGCAGGGGGCTAGCGGGAGTAATCTACGAGCAGTACTTC. The encoded protein is CASRGLAGVIYEQYF.

The chain is built from TRBV9 and TRBJ1-5; perhaps TRBD1 as D (6 bases). V was shortened by 3 bases and J by 3 bases, with 10 bases between the two germline ends. The germline V gene has CDR1 SGDLS and CDR2 YYNGEE. The CDR3 loop spans 14 amino acids. The DNA of the CDR3 is TGTGCCAGCAGCGAGGGGGGTCTCAATCAGCCCCAGCATTTT. Its translation: CASSEGGLNQPQHF. Using reference TRBV9 and TRBJ1-5 for the parts outside the CDR3, the full variable domain is DSGVTQTPKHLITATGQRVTLRCSPRSGDLSVYWYQQSLDQGLQFLIQYYNGEERAKGNILERFSAQQFPDLHSELNLSSLELGDSALYFCASSEGGLNQPQHFGDGTRLSIL.

This clonotype came up many times. The V and J genes are TRBV3-1 and TRBJ2-7, with 8 bases matching TRBD1. From germline, CDR1 is LGHDT and CDR2 YNNKEL (reference sequence). After removal of 4 bases from V and 3 bases from J, the junction contained 5 bases not matched to a gene. The CDR3 totals 14 residues. CDR3 protein: CASSPRDRNYEQYF. CDR3 coding DNA: TGTGCCAGCAGCCCCCGGGACAGGAACTACGAGCAGTACTTC.